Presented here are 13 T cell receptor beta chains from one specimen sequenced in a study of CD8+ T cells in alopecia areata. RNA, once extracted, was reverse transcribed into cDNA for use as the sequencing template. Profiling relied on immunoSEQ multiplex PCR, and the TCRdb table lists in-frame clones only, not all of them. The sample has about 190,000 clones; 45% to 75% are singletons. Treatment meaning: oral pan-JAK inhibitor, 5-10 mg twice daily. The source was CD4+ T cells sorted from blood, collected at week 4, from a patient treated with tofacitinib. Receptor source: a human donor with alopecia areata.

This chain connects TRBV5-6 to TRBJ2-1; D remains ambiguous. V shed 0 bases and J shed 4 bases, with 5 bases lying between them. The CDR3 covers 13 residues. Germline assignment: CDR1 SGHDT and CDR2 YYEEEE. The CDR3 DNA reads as TGTGCCAGCAGCTTGGGGGAATACAATGAGCAGTTCTTC. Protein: CASSLGEYNEQFF.

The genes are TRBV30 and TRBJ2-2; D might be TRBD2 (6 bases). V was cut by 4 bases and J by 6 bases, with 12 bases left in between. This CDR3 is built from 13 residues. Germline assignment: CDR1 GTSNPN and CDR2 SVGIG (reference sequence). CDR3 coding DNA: TGTGCCTGGAACGAGGGAGGAGCCGGGGAGCTGTTTTTT. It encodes CAWNEGGAGELFF.

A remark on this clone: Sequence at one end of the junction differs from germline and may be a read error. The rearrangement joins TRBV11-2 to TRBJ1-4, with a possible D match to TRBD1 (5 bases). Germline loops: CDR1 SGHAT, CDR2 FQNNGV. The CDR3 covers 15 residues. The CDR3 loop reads CASSQVGVVNEKLFF. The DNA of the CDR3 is TGCGCCAGCAGCCAAGTGGGGGTTGTGAATGAAAAACTGTTTTTT.

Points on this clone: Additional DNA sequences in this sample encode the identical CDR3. CDR3 sequence reads: CSVDPGRGNTEAFF. As DNA, the CDR3 is TGCAGCGTTGACCCGGGTAGAGGGAACACTGAAGCTTTCTTT. This sequence joins TRBV29-1 and TRBJ1-1; D gene unclear. Trimming stripped 3 bases from V and 1 base from J, with 12 bases between. The germline V gene has CDR1 SQVTM and CDR2 ANQGSEA. There are 14 residues in the CDR3.

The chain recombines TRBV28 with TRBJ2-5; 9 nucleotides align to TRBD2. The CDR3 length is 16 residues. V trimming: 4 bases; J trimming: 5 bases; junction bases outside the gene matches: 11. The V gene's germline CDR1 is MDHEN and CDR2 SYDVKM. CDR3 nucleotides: TGTGCCAGCAGTTCCAACCTAGCGGGAAGCCAGGAGACCCAGTACTTC. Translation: CASSSNLAGSQETQYF. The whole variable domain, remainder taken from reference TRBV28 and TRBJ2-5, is DVKVTQSSRYLVKRTGEKVFLECVQDMDHENMFWYRQDPGLGLRLIYFSYDVKMKEKGDIPEGYSVSREKKERFSLILESASTNQTSMYLCASSSNLAGSQETQYFGPGTRLLVL.

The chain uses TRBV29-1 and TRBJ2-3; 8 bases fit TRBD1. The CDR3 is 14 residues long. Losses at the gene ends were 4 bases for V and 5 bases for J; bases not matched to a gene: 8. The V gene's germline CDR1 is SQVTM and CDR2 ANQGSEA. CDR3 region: CSVARTGLLDTQYF. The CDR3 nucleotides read TGCAGCGTTGCCCGGACAGGGTTACTAGATACGCAGTATTTT.

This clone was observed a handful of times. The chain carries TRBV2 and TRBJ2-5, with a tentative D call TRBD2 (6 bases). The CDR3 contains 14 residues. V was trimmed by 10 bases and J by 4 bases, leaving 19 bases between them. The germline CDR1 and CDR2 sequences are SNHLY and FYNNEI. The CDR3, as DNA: TGTGCCACCCGACTCAGCGGGTCCACAGAGACCCAGTACTTC. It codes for CATRLSGSTETQYF.

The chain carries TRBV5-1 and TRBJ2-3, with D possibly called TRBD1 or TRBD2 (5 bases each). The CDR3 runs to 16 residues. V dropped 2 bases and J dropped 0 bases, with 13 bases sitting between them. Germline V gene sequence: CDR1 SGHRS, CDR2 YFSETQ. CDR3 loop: CASSLASGASTDTQYF. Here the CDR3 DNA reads TGCGCCAGCAGCTTAGCCTCCGGGGCGAGCACAGATACGCAGTATTTT.

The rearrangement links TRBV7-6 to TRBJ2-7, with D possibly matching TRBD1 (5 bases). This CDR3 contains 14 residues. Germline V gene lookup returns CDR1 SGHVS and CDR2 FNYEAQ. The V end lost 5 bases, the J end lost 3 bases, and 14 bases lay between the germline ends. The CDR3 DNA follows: TGTGCCAGCAGCCCAGTTCCAGGGAACTACGAGCAGTACTTC. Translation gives CASSPVPGNYEQYF. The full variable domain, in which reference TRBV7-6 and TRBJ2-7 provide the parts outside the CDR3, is GAGVSQSPRYKVTKRGQDVALRCDPISGHVSLYWYRQALGQGPEFLTYFNYEAQQDKSGLPNDRFSAERPEGSISTLTIQRTEQRDSAMYRCASSPVPGNYEQYFGPGTRLTVT.

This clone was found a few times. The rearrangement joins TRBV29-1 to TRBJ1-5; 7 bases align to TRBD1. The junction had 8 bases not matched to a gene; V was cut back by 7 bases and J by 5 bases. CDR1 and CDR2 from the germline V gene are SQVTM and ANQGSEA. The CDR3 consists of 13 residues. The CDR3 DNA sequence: TGCAGCGCATCAGGGGGTGGGGATCAGCCCCAGCATTTT. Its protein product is CSASGGGDQPQHF.

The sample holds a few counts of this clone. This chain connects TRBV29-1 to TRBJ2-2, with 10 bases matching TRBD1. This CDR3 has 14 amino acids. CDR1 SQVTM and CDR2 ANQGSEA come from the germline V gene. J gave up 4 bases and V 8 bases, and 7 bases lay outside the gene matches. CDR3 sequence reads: CSFRDRGLTGELFF. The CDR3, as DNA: TGCAGCTTCCGGGACAGGGGACTCACCGGGGAGCTGTTTTTT.

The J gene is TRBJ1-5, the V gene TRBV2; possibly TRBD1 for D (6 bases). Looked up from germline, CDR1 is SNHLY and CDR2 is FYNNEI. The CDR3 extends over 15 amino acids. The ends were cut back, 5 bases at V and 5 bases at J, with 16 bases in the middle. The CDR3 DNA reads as TGTGCCAGCAGTCGGGACACCCAACCCCATCAGCCCCAGCATTTT. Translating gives CASSRDTQPHQPQHF.

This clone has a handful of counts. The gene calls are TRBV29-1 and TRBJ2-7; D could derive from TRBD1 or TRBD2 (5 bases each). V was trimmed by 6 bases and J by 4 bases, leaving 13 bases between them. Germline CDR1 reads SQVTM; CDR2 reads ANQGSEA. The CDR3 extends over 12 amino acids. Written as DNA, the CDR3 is TGCAGCGTCCGGGACGCAACATACGAGCAGTACTTC. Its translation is CSVRDATYEQYF.